This TCR beta chain was retrieved from a study of patients and donors after allogeneic stem cell transplantation. Per germline, CDR1 DFQATT and CDR2 SNEGSKA (reference sequence). The CDR3 is made up of 15 amino acids. Trimming cost V 0 bases and J 3 bases, with 15 bases left between them. From the RT-PCR reads, TCRdb called clonotypes with MiXCR, one entry per CDR3 protein. The table records over 150,000 distinct CDR3 sequences, approximately 28% of them present only once. This clonotype was counted a single time. The receptor was derived from a human donor who was either an allogeneic HSCT recipient or a stem cell or donor lymphocyte infusion donor (not recorded which). It is not recorded whose cells these are; they may come from a transplant donor. V is TRBV20-1 and J is TRBJ2-7, with unresolved D. Sample: blood, either unsorted or a sorted T cell fraction (not recorded which). CDR3 nucleotides: TGCAGTGCTAGAGATCGCACAGACGAACTCTACGAGCAGTACTTC. Encoded protein: CSARDRTDELYEQYF.